This passage covers 29 T cell receptor beta chains from one sample sequenced in a study of Tregs in tolerant kidney transplant recipients (dated by TCRdb to the late 2010s). Receptor libraries were prepared by the immunoSEQ multiplex PCR assay. Entries here come from immuneACCESS through TCRdb and include only in-frame sequences with V and J called. Some clones fail to appear in such tables; in the studies checked, an unresolved V gene covers under half of the shortfall, and the cause of the remainder is unknown. The sample table includes some 30,000 clones. The ten largest clones add up to less than 2% of the sample. Related donors were used in the transplants with nonmyeloablative bone marrow transplantation, and mixed chimerism was transient in the human trials. Sample: CD4+ T cells from blood (PBMCs), taken 24 months after the transplant. The receptors come from a human patient who received a combined kidney and bone marrow transplant. Some T cells present after a transplant may be cells of the graft donor.

In regard to this clone: Read data end 3 residues before the CDR3 end; the end is taken from the germline J gene. The J gene is TRBJ2-3, the V gene TRBV20-1, with 11 bases matching TRBD2. Germline assignment: CDR1 DFQATT and CDR2 SNEGSKA (reference sequence). The CDR3 length is 16 residues. The trim removed 0 bases at V and 0 bases at J, leaving 2 bases unmatched. The CDR3 bases that were read are TGCAGTGCTAGAGAATTAGCGGGAGGGAGCACAGATACG. Amino acids: CSARELAGGSTDT. In full, the CDR3 is CSARELAGGSTDTQYF.

Remarks on this clone: The read stops 3 residues short of the end of the CDR3; the missing end is completed from the germline J gene. V gene TRBV11-2 combines with J gene TRBJ1-5; TRBD1 matches 7 bases. This CDR3 is 15 amino acids long. Germline loops: CDR1 SGHAT, CDR2 FQNNGV. The ends lost 4 bases at V and 5 bases at J; junction bases unmatched: 8. CDR3 in amino acids: CASSSRDRVDQPQHF. CDR3 bases read: TGTGCCAGCAGCTCACGAGACAGGGTAGATCAGCCC.

Concerning this clone itself: The CDR3 end falls 3 residues outside the read, so it is completed with the germline J gene. The chain carries TRBV2 and TRBJ2-4, with D possibly matching TRBD1 (6 bases). The CDR3 totals 14 residues. CDR1 and CDR2 from the germline V gene are SNHLY and FYNNEI. Trimming left V 4 bases short and J 7 bases short, with 14 bases between. CDR3 region: CASSGEQGWNIQYF. CDR3 bases read: TGTGCCAGCAGTGGGGAACAGGGATGGAACATT.

In regard to this clone: The read ends 3 residues shy of where the CDR3 ends; the end is completed using the germline J gene. The chain couples TRBV11-2 to TRBJ2-1; a weak D match, TRBD2 (5 bases). This CDR3 has 10 amino acids. The V end lost 5 bases, the J end lost 9 bases, and 5 bases lay between the germline ends. Germline lookup yields CDR1 SGHAT and CDR2 FQNNGV. The CDR3 here is CASSRGEQFF. The CDR3 bases that were read are TGTGCCAGCAGCCGGGGTGAG.

To note about this clone: The read falls 3 residues short of the CDR3 end, and the missing part is taken from the germline J gene. The genes are TRBV2 and TRBJ1-5; TRBD1 matches at 11 bases. The CDR3 is made up of 15 amino acids. From germline, CDR1 is SNHLY and CDR2 FYNNEI. With V trimmed by 8 bases and J by 0 bases, 3 bases remained unmatched. Here the CDR3 reads CASRDRGYSNQPQHF. Incomplete CDR3 DNA: TGTGCCAGCCGGGACAGGGGGTATAGCAATCAGCCC.

The CDR3 spells CASSSSGRGADTQYF. The sequenced CDR3 bases are TGTGCCAGCAGCTCGAGCGGGAGAGGTGCAGATACG. V is TRBV7-2 and J is TRBJ2-3; 8 bases align to TRBD2. The CDR3 end falls 3 residues outside the read, so it is completed with the germline J gene. This CDR3 spans 15 amino acids. The V segment lost 4 bases and the J segment 4 bases; nucleotides outside the gene matches: 7. The germline gives CDR1 SGHTA, CDR2 FQGNSA.

Remarks on this clone: The CDR3 end lies 3 residues beyond the end of the read and is filled in from the germline J gene. The rearrangement joins TRBV20-1 to TRBJ1-5, with D maybe TRBD1 (6 bases). The V and J ends lost 0 bases and 6 bases respectively, with 12 bases between them. There are 14 residues in the CDR3. In germline, CDR1 is DFQATT, CDR2 SNEGSKA (reference sequence). The CDR3 reads CSARDGGGGQPQHF. The sequenced CDR3 bases are TGCAGTGCTAGAGATGGGGGCGGAGGTCAGCCC.

Concerning this clone: With the read ending 3 residues before the CDR3 end, the germline J gene is used to fill in that end. The chain recombines TRBV7-9 with TRBJ1-1, with D maybe TRBD1 (6 bases). Trimming shortened V by 4 bases and J by 2 bases, and 11 bases separated the two germline ends. Germline-derived CDR1 and CDR2 are SEHNR and FQNEAQ (reference sequence). CDR3 length equals 14 residues. The sequenced part of the CDR3 DNA is TGTGCCAGCAGCTCCGGACAGAAAAACACTGAA. This translates into CASSSGQKNTE. The CDR3 reads in full as CASSSGQKNTEAFF.

In the case of this clone: With the read ending 3 residues before the CDR3 end, the germline J gene is used to fill in that end. This chain links TRBV19 with TRBJ1-2; D is ambiguous. Germline values: CDR1 LNHDA, CDR2 SQIVND (reference sequence). Trimming cost V 7 bases and J 5 bases, with 20 bases left between them. CDR3 size: 15 residues. CDR3 residues: CASTIGGGFHYGYTF. CDR3 DNA, as far as it was read: TGTGCCAGTACGATTGGAGGCGGATTCCATTATGGC.

In the case of this clone: Read coverage stops 3 residues before the CDR3 terminus; the germline J gene supplies the remainder. V and J are TRBV5-1 and TRBJ2-4; 8 nucleotides align to TRBD2. Per germline, CDR1 SGHRS and CDR2 YFSETQ. The CDR3 loop spans 17 amino acids. Unmatched junction bases numbered 7, after V lost 0 bases and J lost 2 bases. The DNA read from the CDR3 is TGCGCCAGCAGCTTGGCCGGGGGGGTCGGAACCAAAAACATT. This sequence encodes CASSLAGGVGTKNI. The CDR3 in full is CASSLAGGVGTKNIQYF.

As for this clone: Read data end 3 residues before the CDR3 end; the end is taken from the germline J gene. The J gene is TRBJ1-1, the V gene TRBV18; 8 bases align to TRBD1. CDR3 length: 15 amino acids. The germline gives CDR1 KGHSH, CDR2 LQKENI. With V trimmed by 3 bases and J by 3 bases, 6 bases remained unmatched. This chain's CDR3 is CASSPWTGSDTEAFF. Partial CDR3 DNA: TGTGCCAGCTCACCTTGGACAGGGAGTGACACTGAA. The full variable domain, rest sourced from reference TRBV18 and TRBJ1-1, is NAGVMQNPRHLVRRRGQEARLRCSPMKGHSHVYWYRQLPEEGLKFMVYLQKENIIDESGMPKERFSAEFPKEGPSILRIQQVVRGDSAAYFCASSPWTGSDTEAFFGQGTRLTVV.

Concerning this clone: Read sequence stops 3 residues before the CDR3 end, and the germline J gene provides the missing end. V usage is TRBV9 and J usage is TRBJ1-2; D perhaps matches TRBD1 (6 bases). V was clipped by 0 bases and J by 4 bases, with 16 bases between them. Looked up from germline, CDR1 is SGDLS and CDR2 is YYNGEE. This CDR3 comprises 16 residues. The covered CDR3 bases are TGTGCCAGCAGCGTAGCTGTCGCAGGGGAGCTCTATGGC. Its translation is CASSVAVAGELYG. The entire CDR3 reads CASSVAVAGELYGYTF.

On this clone: The missing CDR3 end, 3 residues past where the read stops, is filled in from the germline J gene. The V gene is TRBV20-1, the J gene TRBJ2-5, with 7 bases fitting TRBD1. Germline values: CDR1 DFQATT, CDR2 SNEGSKA (reference sequence). The ends lost 5 bases at V and 3 bases at J; junction bases unmatched: 3. CDR3 length equals 12 residues. The sequenced part of the CDR3 DNA is TGCAGTGCTCCCGGGACAGAAGAGACC. Translating it yields CSAPGTEET. The whole CDR3 protein reads CSAPGTEETQYF.

Note on this clone: The read comes to an end 3 residues before the CDR3 does, leaving the germline J gene to fill in the end. This chain uses TRBV18 with TRBJ2-1; TRBD1 agrees at 8 bases. CDR1 and CDR2 from the germline V gene are KGHSH and LQKENI. This CDR3 has 15 residues. After removal of 1 base from V and 4 bases from J, the junction contained 3 bases not matched to a gene. The sequenced part of the CDR3 DNA is TGTGCCAGCTCACCACTACAGGGGGATTACAATGAG. As protein: CASSPLQGDYNE. The entire CDR3 protein is CASSPLQGDYNEQFF.

As concerns this clone: Read data end 3 residues before the CDR3 end; the end is taken from the germline J gene. V and J are TRBV6-2 or TRBV6-3 and TRBJ2-7; 11 bases are shared with TRBD2. V trimming: 4 bases; J trimming: 5 bases; junction bases outside the gene matches: 13. Germline V gene lookup returns CDR1 MNHEY and CDR2 SVGEGT. The CDR3 consists of 17 residues. CDR3 sequence: CASSWGLAATGKDEQYF. The DNA read from the CDR3 is TGTGCCAGCAGTTGGGGACTAGCGGCAACCGGGAAGGACGAG.

In regard to this clone: Read sequence stops 3 residues before the CDR3 end, and the germline J gene provides the missing end. This sequence joins TRBV5-1 and TRBJ2-4; TRBD2 aligns across 10 bases. The V and J ends lost 4 bases and 2 bases, in that order; junction bases with no gene match: 9. The germline V gene has CDR1 SGHRS and CDR2 YFSETQ. CDR3 length: 17 residues. CDR3 amino acids: CASSLRASGSTKNIQYF. CDR3 bases read: TGCGCCAGCAGCCTTCGGGCTAGCGGGAGCACCAAAAACATT.

As for this clone: With the read ending 3 residues before the CDR3 end, the germline J gene is used to fill in that end. The genes are TRBV5-6 and TRBJ2-7; no clear D. There are 15 residues in the CDR3. Germline loops: CDR1 SGHDT, CDR2 YYEEEE. Deletions cut 1 base from V and 5 bases from J, with 16 bases between. The DNA read from the CDR3 is TGTGCCAGCAGCTTGCAGGCTTTGGGTCTCAACGAG. Residues: CASSLQALGLNE. The full CDR3 protein reads CASSLQALGLNEQYF.

Details on this clone: The missing CDR3 end, 3 residues past where the read stops, is filled in from the germline J gene. The gene calls are TRBV20-1 and TRBJ2-7, with TRBD1 as a possible D gene (6 bases). Per germline, CDR1 DFQATT and CDR2 SNEGSKA (reference sequence). CDR3 length: 13 amino acids. Trimming took 3 bases from V and 4 from J, leaving 13 bases between them. The CDR3 reads CSASSGQSYEQYF. The covered CDR3 bases are TGCAGTGCTAGTTCAGGACAGAGTTACGAG.

This clone registers medium-sized by frequency. Read coverage stops 3 residues before the CDR3 terminus; the germline J gene supplies the remainder. The chain couples TRBV7-3 to TRBJ2-3, with 14 nucleotides matching TRBD2. Germline-derived CDR1 and CDR2 are SGHTA and FQGTGA. This CDR3 has 20 amino acids. V dropped 1 base and J dropped 2; count of bases not matched to a gene: 11. The CDR3 protein is CASSLSPGTSGSQHTDTQYF. CDR3 DNA, as far as it was read: TGTGCCAGCAGCTTAAGTCCCGGGACTAGCGGGAGTCAGCACACAGATACG. Filled out from reference TRBV7-3 and TRBJ2-3, the complete variable domain reads GAGVSQTPSNKVTEKGKYVELRCDPISGHTALYWYRQSLGQGPEFLIYFQGTGAADDSGLPNDRFFAVRPEGSVSTLKIQRTERGDSAVYLCASSLSPGTSGSQHTDTQYFGPGTRLTVL.

Concerning this clone: The read halts 3 residues ahead of the CDR3 end, with the missing end drawn from the germline J gene. This chain joins TRBV7-9 and TRBJ1-1; TRBD1 aligns across 10 bases. Germline-derived CDR1 and CDR2 are SEHNR and FQNEAQ (reference sequence). CDR3 size: 15 residues. The J segment lost 1 base and the V segment lost 1 base, leaving 0 bases of the junction unmatched. The CDR3 loop reads CASSLGTGGNTEAFF. The sequenced part of the CDR3 DNA is TGTGCCAGCAGCTTAGGGACAGGGGGGAACACTGAA. The full variable domain, in which reference TRBV7-9 and TRBJ1-1 provide the parts outside the CDR3, is DTGVSQNPRHKITKRGQNVTFRCDPISEHNRLYWYRQTLGQGPEFLTYFQNEAQLEKSRLLSDRFSAERPKGSFSTLEIQRTEQGDSAMYLCASSLGTGGNTEAFFGQGTRLTVV.

CDR3 DNA, as far as it was read: TGTGCCTGGAGAGGGACAGGGGGTTTCTACGAG. Protein: CAWRGTGGFYE. The whole CDR3 region reads CAWRGTGGFYEQYF. The chain is built from TRBV30 and TRBJ2-7, with 11 bases fitting TRBD1. The observed sequence ends 3 residues before the CDR3 terminus, with the missing tail filled in from the germline J gene. After removal of 3 bases from V and 3 bases from J, the junction contained 4 bases not matched to a gene. The CDR3 runs to 14 residues. Looked up from germline, CDR1 is GTSNPN and CDR2 is SVGIG (reference sequence).

As for this clone: The read stops 3 residues short of the end of the CDR3; the missing end is completed from the germline J gene. The chain carries TRBV5-1 and TRBJ2-1; 9 bases are shared with TRBD2. The length of the CDR3 is 15 residues. Per germline, CDR1 SGHRS and CDR2 YFSETQ. After removal of 0 bases from V and 6 bases from J, the junction contained 4 bases not matched to a gene. The CDR3: CASSLVAGDLNEQFF. The covered CDR3 bases are TGCGCCAGCAGCTTGGTAGCGGGAGACCTCAATGAG.

Comments on this clone: The DNA ends 3 residues before the CDR3 does, and the rest of the CDR3 is filled in from the germline J gene. V gene TRBV20-1 combines with J gene TRBJ1-2, with D possibly being TRBD1 (6 bases). CDR1 DFQATT and CDR2 SNEGSKA come from the germline V gene (reference sequence). The CDR3 is 15 amino acids. The V and J ends lost 0 bases and 5 bases respectively, with 16 bases between them. CDR3 loop: CSARDNRVGGYGYTF. CDR3 DNA (partial): TGCAGTGCTAGAGACAACAGGGTCGGGGGGTATGGC.

As regards this clone: The read ends 3 residues early relative to the CDR3; the germline J gene fills the gap. The chain combines TRBV18 with TRBJ1-1, with D maybe TRBD1 (6 bases). Trimming removed 4 bases from V and 0 bases from J, with 12 bases in between. Germline V gives CDR1 KGHSH, CDR2 LQKENI. This CDR3 contains 15 residues. CDR3 bases read: TGTGCCAGCTCACTTGTGGACAGTATGAACACTGAA. Encoded protein: CASSLVDSMNTE. Given in full, the CDR3 is CASSLVDSMNTEAFF.

Details on this clone: The read halts 3 residues ahead of the CDR3 end, with the missing end drawn from the germline J gene. V is TRBV5-1 and J is TRBJ2-7, with unresolved D. This CDR3 has 16 amino acids. CDR1 is SGHRS, CDR2 YFSETQ, per germline. V dropped 0 bases and J dropped 5 bases, with 18 bases sitting between them. Here the CDR3 reads CASSLVVMTARDEQYF. CDR3 DNA (partial): TGCGCCAGCAGCTTGGTAGTTATGACTGCCCGGGACGAG.

For this clone: The CDR3 end falls 3 residues outside the read, so it is completed with the germline J gene. The chain combines TRBV29-1 with TRBJ2-7; D perhaps matches TRBD1 (5 bases). The CDR3 sequence is 16 residues long. Germline V gene data show CDR1 as SQVTM and CDR2 as ANQGSEA. Trimming shortened V by 4 bases and J by 2 bases, and 21 bases separated the two germline ends. Here the CDR3 reads CSVGGARNRLTYEQYF. The covered CDR3 bases are TGCAGCGTTGGGGGTGCCCGGAACAGGCTAACCTACGAG.

Turning to this clone: The read stops 3 residues short of the end of the CDR3; the missing end is completed from the germline J gene. The chain joins TRBV20-1 to TRBJ1-5; 12 positions match TRBD1. Germline V gene data show CDR1 as DFQATT and CDR2 as SNEGSKA (reference sequence). The V segment lost 3 bases and the J segment 5 bases; nucleotides outside the gene matches: 8. CDR3 length: 16 amino acids. The part of the CDR3 DNA that was read is TGCAGTGCTAGCATATCGGGACAGGGGGCCCATCAGCCC. It yields the protein CSASISGQGAHQP. The entire CDR3 reads CSASISGQGAHQPQHF.

Note on this clone: The read ends 3 residues before the CDR3 terminus; that terminus is restored from the germline J gene. This chain connects TRBV20-1 to TRBJ1-1; 9 nucleotides agree with TRBD1. CDR3 size: 14 residues. CDR1 DFQATT and CDR2 SNEGSKA come from the germline V gene (reference sequence). CDR3 residues: CSAKRDRAQRGAFF. The DNA read from the CDR3 is TGCAGTGCTAAACGGGACAGGGCCCAGCGGGGA.

To note about this clone: The read halts 3 residues ahead of the CDR3 end, with the missing end drawn from the germline J gene. The J gene is TRBJ2-7, the V gene TRBV15; D uncertain. CDR3 length: 12 residues. Germline-derived CDR1 and CDR2 are LNHNV and YYDKDF (reference sequence). V was pared by 1 base and J by 5 bases, with 6 bases between. This chain's CDR3 is CATSRGRDEQYF. CDR3 bases read: TGTGCCACCAGCAGAGGCCGGGACGAG. Supplemented by reference TRBV15 and TRBJ2-7, the full variable domain reads DAMVIQNPRYQVTQFGKPVTLSCSQTLNHNVMYWYQQKSSQAPKLLFHYYDKDFNNEADTPDNFQSRRPNTSFCFLDIRSPGLGDTAMYLCATSRGRDEQYFGPGTRLTVT.